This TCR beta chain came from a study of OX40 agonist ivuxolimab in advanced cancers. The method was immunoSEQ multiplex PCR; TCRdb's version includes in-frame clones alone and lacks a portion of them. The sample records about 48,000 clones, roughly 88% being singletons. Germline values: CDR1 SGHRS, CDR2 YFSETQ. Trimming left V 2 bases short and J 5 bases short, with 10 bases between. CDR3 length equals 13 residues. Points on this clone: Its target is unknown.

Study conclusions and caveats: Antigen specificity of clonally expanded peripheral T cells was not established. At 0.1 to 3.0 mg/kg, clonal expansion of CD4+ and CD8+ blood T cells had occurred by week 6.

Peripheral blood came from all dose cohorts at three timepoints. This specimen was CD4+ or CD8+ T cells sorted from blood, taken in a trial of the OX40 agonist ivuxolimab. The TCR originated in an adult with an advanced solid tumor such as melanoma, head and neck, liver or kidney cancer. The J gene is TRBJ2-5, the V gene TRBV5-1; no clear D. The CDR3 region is CASSLGLSETQYF. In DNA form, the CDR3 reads TGCGCCAGCAGCTTAGGGTTGAGTGAGACCCAGTACTTC.